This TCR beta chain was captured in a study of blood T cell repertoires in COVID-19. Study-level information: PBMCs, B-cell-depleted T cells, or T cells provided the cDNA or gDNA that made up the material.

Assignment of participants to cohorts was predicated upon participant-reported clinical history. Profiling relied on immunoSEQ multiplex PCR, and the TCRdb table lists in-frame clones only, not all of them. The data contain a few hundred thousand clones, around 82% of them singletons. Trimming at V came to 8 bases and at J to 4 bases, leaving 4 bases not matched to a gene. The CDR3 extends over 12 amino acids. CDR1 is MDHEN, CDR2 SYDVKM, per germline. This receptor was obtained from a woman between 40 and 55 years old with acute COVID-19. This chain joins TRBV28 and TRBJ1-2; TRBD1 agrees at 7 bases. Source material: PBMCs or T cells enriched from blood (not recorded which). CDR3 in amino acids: CASGDSPYGYTF. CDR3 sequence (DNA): TGTGCCAGCGGGGACAGCCCCTATGGCTACACCTTC.